The clone carrying this TCR beta chain came up a few times. One entry per CDR3 protein results from TCRdb running MiXCR on the reads. The sample gives 100,000 or so distinct CDR3 sequences, under 25% of which show up once; around 40% is in the top ten. This sample was taken from a study of T cell repertoires in cytomegalovirus infection. Germline CDR1 and CDR2: MNHNY and SVGAGI (reference sequence). CDR3 length: 20 amino acids. Trimming took off 0 bases at V and 0 bases at J, with 20 bases between the two ends. V usage is TRBV6-6 and J usage is TRBJ2-2, with D perhaps matching TRBD1 (6 bases). This clonotype was obtained from a human donor in good health (CMV status not recorded). Some clones in this sample may be carry-over from other donors' samples. The sequencing input was CD8+ T cells from PBMCs. The CDR3 protein is CASSYSTPGAEYANTGELFF. The DNA of the CDR3 is TGTGCCAGCAGTTACTCGACCCCAGGGGCCGAGTACGCGAACACCGGGGAGCTGTTTTTT.